The 30 T cell receptor beta chains below all came from one sample that was sequenced in a study of technical replicates of blood from several donors. The assay was immunoSEQ multiplex PCR, and TCRdb's table has in-frame clones only and misses some. The sample consists of roughly 90,000 clones, approximately 94% of them appearing once. Input material: T cells isolated from PBMCs. Receptor source: a human donor in good health.

V is TRBV5-1 and J is TRBJ2-2; D gene uncertain. The CDR3 is made up of 15 amino acids. The V end was cut by 2 bases, the J end by 0 bases, with 8 bases between. From germline, CDR1 is SGHRS and CDR2 YFSETQ. The CDR3 coding sequence is TGCGCCAGCAGCTTCTTACAGACGAACACCGGGGAGCTGTTTTTT. Amino acid sequence: CASSFLQTNTGELFF.

V is TRBV5-1 and J is TRBJ2-7; D gene unclear. This CDR3 comprises 11 residues. Germline values: CDR1 SGHRS, CDR2 YFSETQ. Trimming removed 3 bases from V and 9 bases from J, with 10 bases in between. The CDR3 nucleotides are TGCGCCAGCAGCTCCGAATCGCGGCAGTACTTC. It yields the protein CASSSESRQYF.

The chain links TRBV28 to TRBJ2-7, with a weak D call TRBD1 (5 bases). The CDR3 is made up of 20 amino acids. Germline loops: CDR1 MDHEN, CDR2 SYDVKM. The V and J ends lost 2 bases and 0 bases respectively, with 26 bases between them. For the CDR3, the DNA is TGTGCCAGCAGTTTAGTAATATTCACGGACAAGAGACTTAGCTCCTACGAGCAGTACTTC. Protein sequence: CASSLVIFTDKRLSSYEQYF. Filled out from reference TRBV28 and TRBJ2-7, the complete variable domain reads DVKVTQSSRYLVKRTGEKVFLECVQDMDHENMFWYRQDPGLGLRLIYFSYDVKMKEKGDIPEGYSVSREKKERFSLILESASTNQTSMYLCASSLVIFTDKRLSSYEQYFGPGTRLTVT.

The CDR3 sequence: CAITVSVNSPLHF. DNA of the CDR3: TGTGCCATCACAGTATCCGTAAATTCACCCCTCCACTTT. V and J are TRBV10-3 and TRBJ1-6; no firm D call. CDR3 length equals 13 residues. Trimming took off 7 bases at V and 7 bases at J, with 11 bases between the two ends. Germline V lookup: CDR1 ENHRY, CDR2 SYGVKD.

The chain links TRBV6-5 to TRBJ1-2; D is possibly TRBD1 (6 bases). V was cut by 4 bases and J by 1 base, with 13 bases left in between. Per germline, CDR1 MNHEY and CDR2 SVGAGI. The length of the CDR3 is 15 residues. The CDR3 sequence is CASSFGTLLNYGYTF. Here the CDR3 DNA reads TGTGCCAGCAGTTTCGGGACACTCCTTAACTATGGCTACACCTTC.

This clone appeared once. The chain uses TRBV5-1 and TRBJ2-3, with 9 bases that match TRBD2. Germline CDR1 and CDR2: SGHRS and YFSETQ. The V segment lost 0 bases and the J segment 8 bases; nucleotides outside the gene matches: 10. CDR3 length equals 16 residues. CDR3 sequence reads: CASSLGGTSKGSTQYF. The DNA of the CDR3 is TGCGCCAGCAGCTTGGGTGGGACTAGCAAAGGATCTACGCAGTATTTT. Full variable domain (missing parts from reference TRBV5-1 and TRBJ2-3): KAGVTQTPRYLIKTRGQQVTLSCSPISGHRSVSWYQQTPGQGLQFLFEYFSETQRNKGNFPGRFSGRQFSNSRSEMNVSTLELGDSALYLCASSLGGTSKGSTQYFGPGTRLTVL.

The chain is built from TRBV19 and TRBJ1-2, with D maybe TRBD1 (5 bases). Trimming took 4 bases from V and 0 from J, leaving 15 bases between them. The CDR3 is 16 residues long. The germline V gene has CDR1 LNHDA and CDR2 SQIVND (reference sequence). The CDR3 spells CASSTPGREPNYGYTF. CDR3 in DNA: TGTGCCAGTAGTACTCCAGGGAGGGAGCCTAACTATGGCTACACCTTC. Drawing the rest from reference TRBV19 and TRBJ1-2, the complete variable domain is DGGITQSPKYLFRKEGQNVTLSCEQNLNHDAMYWYRQDPGQGLRLIYYSQIVNDFQKGDIAEGYSVSREKKESFPLTVTSAQKNPTAFYLCASSTPGREPNYGYTFGSGTRLTVV.

The chain's CDR3 is CASSLFMDGAGELFF. As DNA, the CDR3 is TGCGCCAGCAGCTTGTTCATGGACGGGGCCGGGGAGCTGTTTTTT. The V call is TRBV5-1, the J call TRBJ2-2; D might be TRBD2 (5 bases). Trimming left V 1 base short and J 6 bases short, with 13 bases between. Germline V gene lookup returns CDR1 SGHRS and CDR2 YFSETQ. The CDR3 contains 15 residues. The full variable domain, rest sourced from reference TRBV5-1 and TRBJ2-2, is KAGVTQTPRYLIKTRGQQVTLSCSPISGHRSVSWYQQTPGQGLQFLFEYFSETQRNKGNFPGRFSGRQFSNSRSEMNVSTLELGDSALYLCASSLFMDGAGELFFGEGSRLTVL.

The chain carries TRBV12-5 and TRBJ1-1; D remains unclear. The germline V and J ends were trimmed by 7 bases and 5 bases, with 11 bases remaining between them. Germline lookup yields CDR1 LGHNT and CDR2 FRNRAP. This CDR3 has 12 residues. The CDR3 here is CASAIAPTEAFF. CDR3 bases: TGTGCTAGTGCTATAGCGCCAACTGAAGCTTTCTTT. The full variable domain, completed using reference TRBV12-5 and TRBJ1-1, is DARVTQTPRHKVTEMGQEVTMRCQPILGHNTVFWYRQTMMQGLELLAYFRNRAPLDDSGMPKDRFSAEMPDATLATLKIQPSEPRDSAVYFCASAIAPTEAFFGQGTRLTVV.

The chain joins TRBV4-2 to TRBJ2-1, with 7 bases that match TRBD2. This CDR3 has 17 amino acids. Per the germline V gene, CDR1 is LGHNA and CDR2 is YNFKEQ. The V segment lost 4 bases and the J segment 9 bases; nucleotides outside the gene matches: 18. The CDR3 sequence is CASSRASPFGRAFEQFF. Here the CDR3 DNA reads TGTGCCAGCAGCCGTGCATCCCCCTTTGGGAGGGCTTTTGAGCAGTTCTTC.

V is TRBV6-1 and J is TRBJ2-3; TRBD2 matches at 14 bases. This CDR3 has 15 amino acids. Germline CDR1 is MNHNS and CDR2 is SASEGT. V trimming: 7 bases; J trimming: 6 bases; junction bases outside the gene matches: 6. CDR3 amino acids: CASNRLAGGPDTQYF. DNA for the CDR3: TGTGCCAGCAACCGACTAGCGGGAGGGCCGGATACGCAGTATTTT.

This clone has a single count. The chain uses TRBV28 and TRBJ2-7; D is perhaps TRBD2 (5 bases). Trimming took 3 bases from V and 5 from J, leaving 14 bases between them. CDR1 and CDR2 from the germline V gene are MDHEN and SYDVKM. This CDR3 contains 14 residues. The CDR3 coding sequence is TGTGCCAGCAGTTTCGACTCTGAGCGGCACGAGCAGTACTTC. It yields the protein CASSFDSERHEQYF.

This clone occurred once. The V call is TRBV15, the J call TRBJ2-5, with TRBD2 identical over 8 bases. V was clipped by 1 base and J by 5 bases; unmatched bases: 15. This CDR3 has 18 residues. Per the germline V gene, CDR1 is LNHNV and CDR2 is YYDKDF (reference sequence). CDR3 sequence (DNA): TGTGCCACCAGCAGAGGAACCGCGGGGGGACCCGACGGGGAGACCCAGTACTTC. The encoded protein is CATSRGTAGGPDGETQYF.

The chain couples TRBV7-9 to TRBJ1-4; 7 nucleotides line up with TRBD1. V dropped 5 bases and J dropped 0; count of bases not matched to a gene: 15. Looked up from germline, CDR1 is SEHNR and CDR2 is FQNEAQ (reference sequence). The CDR3 totals 19 residues. The CDR3 DNA is TGTGCCAGCAGCCTTTATCTGTTCAGGGGGAATGCAACTAATGAAAAACTGTTTTTT. It encodes CASSLYLFRGNATNEKLFF.

This chain joins TRBV21-1 and TRBJ2-1; the table calls TRBD2, which could not be checked here. TRBV21-1 is given as a pseudogene. CDR3 length equals 17 residues. The CDR3 spells CASSTPTSGDLHSEQFF. The CDR3 DNA is TGTGCCAGCAGCACTCCGACTAGCGGGGACCTCCATAGTGAGCAGTTCTTC.

The chain joins TRBV2 to TRBJ2-7; 7 bases map to TRBD2. Germline V CDR1 and CDR2: SNHLY, FYNNEI. The trim removed 0 bases at V and 3 bases at J, leaving 2 bases unmatched. The CDR3 covers 14 residues. CDR3 sequence (DNA): TGTGCCAGCAGTGAAGCGGGCGGGGGCTACGAGCAGTACTTC. Translation gives CASSEAGGGYEQYF.

This chain joins TRBV6-5 and TRBJ1-2; D remains unclear. The CDR3 totals 12 residues. Germline V gene data show CDR1 as MNHEY and CDR2 as SVGAGI. V was trimmed by 6 bases and J by 7 bases, leaving 12 bases between them. The CDR3 region has the DNA TGTGCCAGCAGGACGGGATTCTTTGGCTACACCTTC. Translating gives CASRTGFFGYTF.

This chain links TRBV5-6 with TRBJ2-6; D might be TRBD1 (5 bases). Deletions cut 2 bases from V and 2 bases from J, with 8 bases between. The CDR3 is 15 residues long. CDR1 and CDR2 (germline): SGHDT, YYEEEE. CDR3 in amino acids: CASSFRRAGANVLTF. The CDR3 DNA sequence: TGTGCCAGCAGCTTTCGCAGGGCTGGGGCCAACGTCCTGACTTTC.

The chain carries TRBV6-5 and TRBJ2-3; TRBD2 agrees at 8 bases. After removal of 1 base from V and 4 bases from J, the junction contained 7 bases not matched to a gene. CDR1 and CDR2 from the germline V gene are MNHEY and SVGAGI. This CDR3 has 16 residues. CDR3: CASSYFSGNVADTQYF. Written as DNA, the CDR3 is TGTGCCAGCAGTTACTTTAGCGGGAACGTCGCAGATACGCAGTATTTT.

This chain joins TRBV5-1 and TRBJ2-3, with 14 bases that match TRBD2. The CDR3 is 19 residues long. Germline lookup yields CDR1 SGHRS and CDR2 YFSETQ. The V and J ends lost 1 base and 0 bases, in that order; junction bases with no gene match: 7. CDR3: CASSLTGTSGGPSTDTQYF. The DNA of the CDR3 is TGCGCCAGCAGCTTGACCGGGACTAGCGGGGGCCCTAGCACAGATACGCAGTATTTT.

This chain links TRBV6-1 with TRBJ2-5; 9 bases are a match to TRBD1. V trimming: 4 bases; J trimming: 2 bases; junction bases outside the gene matches: 5. The CDR3 covers 15 residues. Germline V lookup: CDR1 MNHNS, CDR2 SASEGT. This chain's CDR3 is CASSGIGTGQETQYF. The CDR3 DNA is TGTGCCAGCAGTGGTATCGGGACAGGGCAAGAGACCCAGTACTTC.

V and J are TRBV19 and TRBJ2-4; tentative D call: TRBD2 (6 bases). Trimming took off 3 bases at V and 9 bases at J, with 15 bases between the two ends. The CDR3 is made up of 14 amino acids. CDR1 is LNHDA, CDR2 SQIVND, per germline (reference sequence). CDR3 nucleotide sequence: TGTGCCAGTAGTATGTGGGGGGAGTCAGCCATTCAGTACTTC. Translation gives CASSMWGESAIQYF.

This chain links TRBV11-3 with TRBJ1-1; no clear D gene. Trimming removed 5 bases from V and 0 bases from J, with 7 bases in between. The CDR3 is 13 residues long. The germline gives CDR1 SGHNT, CDR2 YENEEA. CDR3 DNA: TGTGCCAGCAGCCGGAGCATGAACACTGAAGCTTTCTTT. Translating gives CASSRSMNTEAFF. Full variable domain (outside the CDR3, taken from reference TRBV11-3 and TRBJ1-1): EAGVVQSPRYKIIEKKQPVAFWCNPISGHNTLYWYLQNLGQGPELLIRYENEEAVDDSQLPKDRFSAERLKGVDSTLKIQPAELGDSAVYLCASSRSMNTEAFFGQGTRLTVV.

The chain joins TRBV10-1 to TRBJ2-7; D uncertain. V lost 2 bases, J lost 2 bases, and 4 bases lay in between. The V gene's germline CDR1 is WNHNN and CDR2 SYGVQD (reference sequence). CDR3 size: 12 residues. The CDR3 reads CASSELTYEQYF. CDR3 DNA: TGCGCCAGCAGTGAGCTTACCTACGAGCAGTACTTC.

V gene TRBV7-2 combines with J gene TRBJ2-3; possibly TRBD2 for D (5 bases). Trimming removed 3 bases at V and 2 bases at J, with 9 bases between. Germline values: CDR1 SGHTA, CDR2 FQGNSA. CDR3 length: 14 residues. CDR3 nucleotides: TGTGCCAGCAGCTTGTTACTAGACACAGATACGCAGTATTTT. Amino acids: CASSLLLDTDTQYF.

The chain employs TRBV4-1 and TRBJ1-1; no firm D call. Germline V CDR1 and CDR2: MGHRA, YSYEKL. This CDR3 region has 13 residues. Trimming shortened V by 1 base and J by 1 base, and 4 bases separated the two germline ends. The CDR3 is CASSQVSNTEAFF. The CDR3 DNA sequence: TGCGCCAGCAGCCAAGTATCGAACACTGAAGCTTTCTTT.

The rearrangement joins TRBV15 to TRBJ1-4; a weak D match, TRBD1 (5 bases). CDR3 size: 12 residues. Germline V gene data show CDR1 as LNHNV and CDR2 as YYDKDF (reference sequence). The V end lost 5 bases, the J end lost 7 bases, and 8 bases lay between the germline ends. CDR3 sequence reads: CATSGRGEKLFF. DNA of the CDR3: TGTGCCACCAGCGGAAGGGGTGAAAAACTGTTTTTT.

The chain carries TRBV15 and TRBJ1-2; 7 bases match TRBD1. Per germline, CDR1 LNHNV and CDR2 YYDKDF (reference sequence). The CDR3 contains 18 residues. V gave up 2 bases and J gave up 5 bases; unmatched junction bases: 17. The CDR3 is CATSRPARGQVEGYGYTF. CDR3 DNA: TGTGCCACCAGCAGACCCGCCCGAGGACAGGTCGAGGGGTATGGCTACACCTTC. The variable domain in full, with the rest retrieved from reference TRBV15 and TRBJ1-2, is DAMVIQNPRYQVTQFGKPVTLSCSQTLNHNVMYWYQQKSSQAPKLLFHYYDKDFNNEADTPDNFQSRRPNTSFCFLDIRSPGLGDTAMYLCATSRPARGQVEGYGYTFGSGTRLTVV.

The V and J genes are TRBV11-3 and TRBJ2-3; 10 bases are a match to TRBD2. This CDR3 has 16 amino acids. In germline, CDR1 is SGHNT, CDR2 YENEEA. With 5 bases clipped from V and 6 bases from J, the junction kept 11 bases outside the gene matches. The CDR3 reads CASSQRAGGVVDTQYF. CDR3 nucleotides: TGTGCCAGCAGCCAGCGAGCGGGGGGGGTGGTTGATACGCAGTATTTT.

The chain employs TRBV4-1 and TRBJ1-3, with 9 bases aligning to TRBD1. The V gene end was trimmed by 4 bases and the J gene end by 4 bases; junction bases not matched to a gene: 8. The CDR3 totals 16 residues. Germline-derived CDR1 and CDR2 are MGHRA and YSYEKL. CDR3 in amino acids: CASSPIRTGAGNTIYF. In nucleotides, the CDR3 is TGCGCCAGCAGCCCTATTCGGACAGGGGCGGGAAACACCATATATTTT.